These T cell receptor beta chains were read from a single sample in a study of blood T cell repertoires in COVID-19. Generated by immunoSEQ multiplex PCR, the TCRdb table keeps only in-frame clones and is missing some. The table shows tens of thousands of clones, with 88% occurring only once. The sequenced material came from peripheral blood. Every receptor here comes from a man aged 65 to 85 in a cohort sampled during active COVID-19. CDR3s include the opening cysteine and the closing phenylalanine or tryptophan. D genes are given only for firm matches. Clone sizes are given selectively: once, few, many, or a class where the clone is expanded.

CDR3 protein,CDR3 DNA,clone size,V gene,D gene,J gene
CATSDRTGFNEKLFF,TGTGCCACCAGTGACCGGACAGGGTTTAATGAAAAACTGTTTTTT,-,TRBV24-1,TRBD1,TRBJ1-4
CASSRLAGDYNIQYF,TGTGCCAGTAGTAGACTAGCAGGGGATTACAACATTCAGTACTTC,-,TRBV19,-,TRBJ2-4
CASSPRYNEQFF,TGTGCCAGCAGCCCCCGCTACAATGAGCAGTTCTTC,-,TRBV7-9,-,TRBJ2-1
CASSLPQGNQPQHF,TGTGCCAGCAGTTTGCCACAGGGAAATCAGCCCCAGCATTTT,-,TRBV28,-,TRBJ1-5
CASSLEPGKNAEAFF,TGCGCCAGCAGCTTGGAACCAGGGAAGAATGCTGAAGCTTTCTTT,-,TRBV5-1,-,TRBJ1-1
CASSLRDRLWGQGGMFF,TGTGCCAGCAGCTTACGGGACAGATTGTGGGGACAGGGAGGGATGTTTTTT,once,TRBV5-5,TRBD1,TRBJ2-2
CAIRPGQGGGSEQYF,TGTGCCATCAGACCAGGACAGGGCGGAGGTAGCGAGCAGTACTTC,-,TRBV10-3,TRBD1,TRBJ2-7
CASSSSGGTSGLLRNEQFF,TGTGCCAGCAGCTCCTCCGGGGGGACTAGCGGCCTATTGAGGAATGAGCAGTTCTTC,-,TRBV9,TRBD2,TRBJ2-1
CASSEGVTNTGELFF,TGTGCCAGCAGCGAGGGGGTTACGAACACCGGGGAGCTGTTTTTT,few,TRBV7-6,-,TRBJ2-2
CASSQEITRVNEKLFF,TGTGCCAGCAGCCAAGAAATAACCAGGGTTAATGAAAAACTGTTTTTT,-,TRBV3-1/TRBV3-2,-,TRBJ1-4
CAISESRSYGYTF,TGTGCCATCAGTGAGTCGAGATCATATGGCTACACCTTC,-,TRBV10-3,-,TRBJ1-2
CAWSVRRLAGPVAPGELFF,TGTGCCTGGAGTGTACGGCGACTAGCGGGCCCCGTGGCTCCCGGGGAGCTGTTTTTT,-,TRBV30,TRBD2,TRBJ2-2
CASTFSGRQTQYF,TGTGCCAGCACCTTTAGCGGGAGGCAGACCCAGTACTTC,-,TRBV6-6,TRBD2,TRBJ2-5
CASSFTRDTQYF,TGCGCCAGCAGCTTCACTCGAGATACGCAGTATTTT,-,TRBV5-1,-,TRBJ2-3
CASSEAGTGGYEQYF,TGTGCCAGCAGTGAAGCCGGGACTGGGGGCTACGAGCAGTACTTC,-,TRBV25-1,-,TRBJ2-7
CASSLEGRASEQYF,TGTGCCAGCAGCTTAGAAGGGAGGGCCTCCGAGCAGTACTTC,-,TRBV11-2,TRBD2,TRBJ2-7
CAISETSGYNEQFF,TGTGCCATCAGTGAGACTAGCGGATACAATGAGCAGTTCTTC,once,TRBV10-3,TRBD2,TRBJ2-1
CASKSGVSYNEQFF,TGCGCCAGCAAAAGCGGGGTCTCCTACAATGAGCAGTTCTTC,-,TRBV10-2,TRBD2,TRBJ2-1
CASSQVLQMRKQYF,TGCGCCAGCAGTCAAGTGCTGCAAATGAGGAAGCAGTACTTC,-,TRBV23-1,-,TRBJ2-7
CASSLWGQSTDTQYF,TGCGCCAGCAGCTTGTGGGGACAAAGCACAGATACGCAGTATTTT,once,TRBV5-1,-,TRBJ2-3
CASSLLTGSGANVLTF,TGTGCCAGCAGCCTCTTAACGGGCTCTGGGGCCAACGTCCTGACTTTC,-,TRBV14,-,TRBJ2-6
CASSLSVGQGSYEQYF,TGCGCCAGCAGTCTCTCGGTGGGACAGGGATCGTACGAGCAGTACTTC,once,TRBV4-1,TRBD1,TRBJ2-7
CASSYRRKSPGGYTF,TGTGCCAGCAGTTACCGCCGGAAATCCCCAGGTGGCTACACCTTC,once,TRBV6-5,-,TRBJ1-2
CASSQKPGLAFGETQYF,TGTGCCAGCAGCCAGAAACCGGGACTCGCCTTCGGGGAGACCCAGTACTTC,-,TRBV3-1/TRBV3-2,-,TRBJ2-5
CASRSSSTDTQYF,TGTGCCAGCAGATCTTCTAGCACAGATACGCAGTATTTT,-,TRBV7-3,-,TRBJ2-3
CASSSRGGSYQKLFF,TGTGCCAGCAGTTCCCGAGGGGGCTCGTACCAAAAACTGTTTTTT,-,TRBV28,TRBD1,TRBJ1-4
CASSTSMGDTIYF,TGTGCCAGCAGTACCTCGATGGGAGACACCATATATTTT,-,TRBV12-3/TRBV12-4,-,TRBJ1-3